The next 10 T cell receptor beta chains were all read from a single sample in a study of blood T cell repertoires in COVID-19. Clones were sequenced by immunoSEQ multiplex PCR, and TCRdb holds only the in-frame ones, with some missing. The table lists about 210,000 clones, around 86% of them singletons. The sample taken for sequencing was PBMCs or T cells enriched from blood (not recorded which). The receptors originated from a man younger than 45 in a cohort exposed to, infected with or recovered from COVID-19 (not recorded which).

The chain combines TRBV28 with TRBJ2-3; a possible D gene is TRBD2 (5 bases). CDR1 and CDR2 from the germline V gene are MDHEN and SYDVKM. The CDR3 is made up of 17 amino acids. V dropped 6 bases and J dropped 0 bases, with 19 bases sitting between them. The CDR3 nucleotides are TGTGCCAGCAGCTCAACCGAAGCGGAAGTTAGCACAGATACGCAGTATTTT. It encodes CASSSTEAEVSTDTQYF.

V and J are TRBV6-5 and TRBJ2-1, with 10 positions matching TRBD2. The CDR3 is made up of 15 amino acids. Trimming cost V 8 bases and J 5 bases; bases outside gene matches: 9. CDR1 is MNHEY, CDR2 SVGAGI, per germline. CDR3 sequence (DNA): TGTGCCAGCGGAGGTTGGACTAGCGGAGACAATGAGCAGTTCTTC. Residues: CASGGWTSGDNEQFF.

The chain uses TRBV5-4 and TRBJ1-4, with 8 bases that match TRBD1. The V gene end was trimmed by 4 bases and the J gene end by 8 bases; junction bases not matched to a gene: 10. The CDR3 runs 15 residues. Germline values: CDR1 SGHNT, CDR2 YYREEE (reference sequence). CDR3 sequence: CASSRPQGGKEKLFF. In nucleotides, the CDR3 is TGTGCCAGCAGCAGGCCACAGGGGGGGAAAGAAAAACTGTTTTTT.

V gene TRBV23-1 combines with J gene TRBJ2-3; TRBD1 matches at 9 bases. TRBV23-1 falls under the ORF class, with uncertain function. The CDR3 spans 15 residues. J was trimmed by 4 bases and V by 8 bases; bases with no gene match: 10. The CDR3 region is CASPRTGDPSDTQYF. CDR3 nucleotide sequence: TGCGCCAGCCCTAGGACAGGGGACCCGTCAGATACGCAGTATTTT.

The CDR3 DNA reads as TGCAGCGTTGTATATATTTCGAGGCGAGGTTTTGAAGCTTTCTTT. Protein product: CSVVYISRRGFEAFF. This chain connects TRBV29-1 to TRBJ1-1; D remains unclear. Trimming pared 4 bases from V and 7 bases from J, leaving 22 bases between. The CDR3 totals 15 residues. In germline, CDR1 is SQVTM, CDR2 ANQGSEA.

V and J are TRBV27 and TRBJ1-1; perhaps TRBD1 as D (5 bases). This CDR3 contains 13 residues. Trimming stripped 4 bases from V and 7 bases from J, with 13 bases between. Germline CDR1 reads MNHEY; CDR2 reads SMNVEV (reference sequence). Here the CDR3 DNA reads TGTGCCAGCAGTTCATGGCGGGGGGGTGAAGCTTTCTTT. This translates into CASSSWRGGEAFF.

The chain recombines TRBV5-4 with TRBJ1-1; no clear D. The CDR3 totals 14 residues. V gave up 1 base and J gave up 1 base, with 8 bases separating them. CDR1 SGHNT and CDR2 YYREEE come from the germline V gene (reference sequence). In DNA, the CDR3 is TGTGCCAGCAGCTTGTATAGTAAGAACACTGAAGCTTTCTTT. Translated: CASSLYSKNTEAFF.

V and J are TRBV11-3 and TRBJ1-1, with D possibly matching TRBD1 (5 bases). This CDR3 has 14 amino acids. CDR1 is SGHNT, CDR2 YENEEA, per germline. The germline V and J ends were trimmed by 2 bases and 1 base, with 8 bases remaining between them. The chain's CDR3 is CASSLQGKNTEAFF. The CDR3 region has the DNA TGTGCCAGCAGCTTACAGGGCAAGAACACTGAAGCTTTCTTT.

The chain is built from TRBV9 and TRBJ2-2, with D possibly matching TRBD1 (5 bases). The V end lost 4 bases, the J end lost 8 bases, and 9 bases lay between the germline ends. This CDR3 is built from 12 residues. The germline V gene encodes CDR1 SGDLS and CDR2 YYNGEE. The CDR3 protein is CASSPQGGELFF. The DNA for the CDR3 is TGTGCCAGCAGCCCCCAGGGAGGGGAGCTGTTTTTT.

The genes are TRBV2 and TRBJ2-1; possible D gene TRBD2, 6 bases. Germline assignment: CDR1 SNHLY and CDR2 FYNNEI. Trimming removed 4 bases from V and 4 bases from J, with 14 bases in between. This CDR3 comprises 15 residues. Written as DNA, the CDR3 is TGTGCCAGCAGTGCACGGGACTCGAAGTACAATGAGCAGTTCTTC. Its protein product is CASSARDSKYNEQFF. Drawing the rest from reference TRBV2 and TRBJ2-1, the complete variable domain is EPEVTQTPSHQVTQMGQEVILRCVPISNHLYFYWYRQILGQKVEFLVSFYNNEISEKSEIFDDQFSVERPDGSNFTLKIRSTKLEDSAMYFCASSARDSKYNEQFFGPGTRLTVL.